The 32 T cell receptor beta chains below were found in one sample sequenced in a study of CD8+ T cells in alopecia areata. Investigators isolated RNA and reverse transcribed it into cDNA to act as the sequencing template. The assay was immunoSEQ multiplex PCR, and TCRdb's table has in-frame clones only and misses some. The sample lists roughly 150,000 clones, around 57% occurring once. What was sequenced was CD4+ T cells sorted from blood. The receptors were sampled from a human donor in good health.

In regard to this clone: Sequence at one end of the junction differs from germline and may be a read error. The chain couples TRBV29-1 to TRBJ2-7; D might be TRBD1 (5 bases). CDR1 and CDR2 from the germline V gene are SQVTM and ANQGSEA. The CDR3 extends over 10 amino acids. Here the CDR3 DNA reads TGCAGCGTTCAAGACAGACGAAAGTACTTC. This encodes CSVQDRRKYF.

This clone was found a few times. The J gene is TRBJ2-7, the V gene TRBV6-5; D not resolved. The CDR3 loop spans 16 amino acids. V lost 0 bases and J lost 0, with 12 bases in between. Germline CDR1 reads MNHEY; CDR2 reads SVGAGI. The DNA of the CDR3 is TGTGCCAGCAGTTACTCGATGGTTCGCCACTCCTACGAGCAGTACTTC. It is translated as CASSYSMVRHSYEQYF.

The table lists this clone with a count of one. J is TRBJ2-5 and V is TRBV11-2; D gene uncertain. Trimming removed 3 bases from V and 0 bases from J, with 2 bases in between. Per the germline V gene, CDR1 is SGHAT and CDR2 is FQNNGV. This CDR3 spans 12 amino acids. The CDR3 protein is CASSFHQETQYF. As DNA, the CDR3 is TGTGCCAGCAGCTTCCACCAAGAGACCCAGTACTTC.

Only a few counts were recorded for this clone. The chain joins TRBV7-9 to TRBJ1-4; D remains unclear. Germline V gene sequence: CDR1 SEHNR, CDR2 FQNEAQ (reference sequence). V lost 8 bases, J lost 5 bases, and 12 bases lay in between. The CDR3 totals 13 residues. The CDR3 DNA reads as TGTGCCAGCCACGCTGGGTCCAATGAAAAACTGTTTTTT. This translates into CASHAGSNEKLFF.

In this sample, this clone turned up once. The chain links TRBV25-1 to TRBJ2-5; a possible D gene is TRBD2 (6 bases). V lost 3 bases, J lost 5 bases, and 13 bases lay in between. The CDR3 sequence is 14 residues long. Germline V CDR1 and CDR2: MGHDK, SYGVNS. This CDR3 is CASSERGLLETQYF. The CDR3 DNA follows: TGTGCCAGCAGTGAGCGGGGCCTGTTGGAGACCCAGTACTTC. The entire variable domain, with the rest obtained from reference TRBV25-1 and TRBJ2-5, is as follows: EADIYQTPRYLVIGTGKKITLECSQTMGHDKMYWYQQDPGMELHLIHYSYGVNSTEKGDLSSESTVSRIRTEHFPLTLESARPSHTSQYLCASSERGLLETQYFGPGTRLLVL.

The chain has TRBV28 and TRBJ1-2; D is unclear. Germline CDR1 MDHEN, CDR2 SYDVKM. The CDR3 is 12 amino acids. V lost 5 bases and J lost 6, with 10 bases in between. Written as DNA, the CDR3 is TGTGCCAGCAGTAGGGATGATGATGGCTACACCTTC. As protein: CASSRDDDGYTF.

This chain uses TRBV5-1 with TRBJ2-3, with D possibly being TRBD2 (7 bases). V was pared by 8 bases and J by 4 bases, with 23 bases between. The germline gives CDR1 SGHRS, CDR2 YFSETQ. The CDR3 is 16 amino acids. CDR3: CASKLLSQGRADTQYF. CDR3 DNA: TGCGCCAGTAAACTCCTCTCGCAGGGGAGGGCAGATACGCAGTATTTT.

The chain has TRBV30 and TRBJ2-1, with 13 bases lining up with TRBD2. CDR1 is GTSNPN, CDR2 SVGIG, per germline (reference sequence). The J segment lost 8 bases and the V segment lost 3 bases, leaving 7 bases of the junction unmatched. The CDR3 covers 15 residues. This CDR3 is CAWRMGLAGTDEQFF. The CDR3 DNA follows: TGTGCCTGGAGGATGGGACTAGCGGGAACCGATGAGCAGTTCTTC.

The CDR3 loop reads CASSQVVTAARERKLFF. The CDR3 DNA reads as TGCGCCAGCAGCCAAGTAGTAACTGCTGCTCGGGAGCGGAAGCTGTTTTTT. This chain uses TRBV4-1 with TRBJ1-4; no clear D gene. Trimming removed 1 base at V and 14 bases at J, with 26 bases between. CDR1 and CDR2 (germline): MGHRA, YSYEKL. The length of the CDR3 is 17 residues.

This clone came up a few times. The chain is built from TRBV7-9 and TRBJ1-5; D perhaps matches TRBD1 (5 bases). Germline loops: CDR1 SEHNR, CDR2 FQNEAQ (reference sequence). The CDR3 extends over 14 amino acids. Deletions cut 1 base from V and 6 bases from J, with 10 bases between. CDR3 amino acids: CASSLVGVGQPQHF. For the CDR3, the DNA is TGTGCCAGCAGCTTAGTAGGGGTCGGTCAGCCCCAGCATTTT.

This clone has more than one count but fewer than ten. The chain carries TRBV5-5 and TRBJ2-5, with 9 bases aligning to TRBD2. J lost 5 bases, V lost 4 bases, and 9 bases had no gene match. The CDR3 is made up of 15 amino acids. CDR1 is SGHKS, CDR2 YYEKEE, per germline (reference sequence). CDR3 sequence: CASSVSGRGQETQYF. DNA of the CDR3: TGTGCCAGCAGCGTTAGCGGGAGAGGGCAGGAGACCCAGTACTTC.

The chain couples TRBV7-3 to TRBJ2-3; 10 bases map to TRBD2. Trimming took 5 bases from V and 3 from J; bases not matched to a gene: 8. The CDR3 totals 16 residues. Germline V lookup: CDR1 SGHTA, CDR2 FQGTGA. This CDR3 reads CASSRGAGGATDTQYF. The CDR3 DNA reads as TGTGCCAGCAGCCGCGGAGCGGGAGGGGCGACAGATACGCAGTATTTT.

A word on this clone: The same CDR3 can be traced to other DNA sequences in this sample. The chain couples TRBV29-1 to TRBJ2-3; no definite D call. Trimming removed 6 bases from V and 3 bases from J, with 10 bases in between. Germline V gene sequence: CDR1 SQVTM, CDR2 ANQGSEA. CDR3 length equals 12 residues. The CDR3 loop reads CSVLSGTDTQYF. The CDR3 DNA sequence: TGCAGCGTGCTAAGTGGGACAGATACGCAGTATTTT.

The chain links TRBV5-1 to TRBJ2-1, with D uncertain. V lost 6 bases, J lost 7 bases, and 14 bases lay in between. This CDR3 has 13 residues. CDR1 is SGHRS and CDR2 is YFSETQ in the germline V gene. CDR3 bases: TGCGCCAGCAATGTCCTACCCCAAAATGAGCAGTTCTTC. Translated: CASNVLPQNEQFF.

This clone has only a few counts. Other DNA sequences of this sample code for an identical CDR3. The V call is TRBV30, the J call TRBJ1-5; 7 bases are a match to TRBD1. The V gene end was trimmed by 3 bases and the J gene end by 4 bases; junction bases not matched to a gene: 0. The germline V gene has CDR1 GTSNPN and CDR2 SVGIG (reference sequence). This CDR3 is 12 amino acids long. CDR3 amino acids: CAWRQGNQPQHF. DNA of the CDR3: TGTGCCTGGAGACAGGGGAATCAGCCCCAGCATTTT.

V is TRBV7-9 and J is TRBJ1-2; a weak D match, TRBD1 (6 bases). With 1 base removed from V and 4 bases from J, the gap between germline ends came to 16 bases. Germline V lookup: CDR1 SEHNR, CDR2 FQNEAQ (reference sequence). The CDR3 is 16 residues long. The CDR3 spells CASSLEVRGRGYGYTF. The CDR3, as DNA: TGTGCCAGCAGCTTAGAGGTCCGGGGGCGAGGCTATGGCTACACCTTC.

The chain is built from TRBV4-2 and TRBJ2-3, with 7 bases aligning to TRBD2. The CDR3 covers 17 residues. CDR1 and CDR2 from the germline V gene are LGHNA and YNFKEQ. The J segment lost 2 bases and the V segment lost 0 bases, leaving 8 bases of the junction unmatched. Here the CDR3 DNA reads TGTGCCAGCAGCCAAGATCTCCAGCGGGGAATCACAGATACGCAGTATTTT. This encodes CASSQDLQRGITDTQYF.

This clone turned up a few times. The J gene is TRBJ1-5, the V gene TRBV13, with 7 nucleotides matching TRBD1. The CDR3 runs to 14 residues. J gave up 3 bases and V 5 bases, and 4 bases lay outside the gene matches. The germline V gene has CDR1 PRHDT and CDR2 FYEKMQ (reference sequence). The CDR3 reads CASSRTGVNQPQHF. The CDR3 DNA follows: TGTGCCAGCAGCCGAACAGGGGTCAATCAGCCCCAGCATTTT.

This clone appeared a few times. The rearrangement joins TRBV11-2 to TRBJ1-6; 11 bases agree with TRBD1. Per germline, CDR1 SGHAT and CDR2 FQNNGV. CDR3 size: 17 residues. V shed 1 base and J 9 bases; nucleotides not matched to a gene: 8. CDR3 amino acids: CASSLGDRGSISSPLHF. The CDR3 coding sequence is TGTGCCAGCAGCTTAGGGGACAGGGGGTCGATTAGTTCACCCCTCCACTTT.

The rearrangement joins TRBV19 to TRBJ2-7, with TRBD2 matching 7 bases. Losses at the gene ends were 5 bases for V and 4 bases for J; bases not matched to a gene: 5. From germline, CDR1 is LNHDA and CDR2 SQIVND (reference sequence). CDR3 size: 13 residues. Here the CDR3 DNA reads TGTGCCAGTAGTGGCGGGAGTCGGTACGAGCAGTACTTC. This gives the protein CASSGGSRYEQYF.

This chain links TRBV30 with TRBJ1-2; D ambiguous. Germline CDR1 reads GTSNPN; CDR2 reads SVGIG (reference sequence). The CDR3 is 14 amino acids. V was trimmed by 2 bases and J by 7 bases, leaving 17 bases between them. The CDR3 sequence is CAWSLMTGIGGYTF. DNA of the CDR3: TGTGCCTGGAGTCTCATGACCGGGATCGGTGGCTACACCTTC.

On this clone itself: A much larger clone lies one base from this, so it may be a read error. The chain uses TRBV4-2 and TRBJ2-5; D is possibly TRBD1 or TRBD2 (5 bases each). This CDR3 is 14 amino acids long. V lost 4 bases and J 2 bases, leaving 11 bases between the germline ends. In germline, CDR1 is LGHNA, CDR2 YNFKEQ. The CDR3 here is CASSPSGTQETQYF. The CDR3 bases are TGTGCCAGCAGCCCGTCCGGGACGCAAGAGACCCAGTACTTC.

The chain carries TRBV30 and TRBJ1-6; D call uncertain. The CDR3 extends over 13 amino acids. V gave up 3 bases and J gave up 8 bases, with 11 bases separating them. Germline V gene data show CDR1 as GTSNPN and CDR2 as SVGIG (reference sequence). This CDR3 reads CAWSRANHSPLHF. The CDR3 DNA is TGTGCCTGGAGCCGGGCCAATCATTCACCCCTCCACTTT.

This clone was observed a few times. J is TRBJ2-1 and V is TRBV5-1; 8 nucleotides line up with TRBD2. J was trimmed by 4 bases and V by 6 bases; bases with no gene match: 6. The CDR3 is 14 amino acids. The germline CDR1 and CDR2 sequences are SGHRS and YFSETQ. CDR3 residues: CASTSTSGYNEQFF. DNA of the CDR3: TGCGCCAGCACATCCACTAGCGGATACAATGAGCAGTTCTTC.

This chain links TRBV28 with TRBJ2-7, with D tentatively TRBD1 (6 bases). CDR1 and CDR2 from the germline V gene are MDHEN and SYDVKM. The CDR3 is 13 amino acids. The V gene lost 7 bases and the J gene lost 2 bases, with 12 bases spanning the gap. This CDR3 reads CASTYRDTYEQYF. The CDR3 DNA sequence: TGTGCCAGCACGTACCGGGACACCTACGAGCAGTACTTC. The complete variable domain, with remaining parts taken from reference TRBV28 and TRBJ2-7, reads DVKVTQSSRYLVKRTGEKVFLECVQDMDHENMFWYRQDPGLGLRLIYFSYDVKMKEKGDIPEGYSVSREKKERFSLILESASTNQTSMYLCASTYRDTYEQYFGPGTRLTVT.

This clone was detected a few times. The chain has TRBV29-1 and TRBJ2-7; D may be TRBD1 (7 bases). The germline V and J ends were trimmed by 8 bases and 6 bases, with 26 bases remaining between them. CDR3 size: 15 residues. CDR1 and CDR2 (germline): SQVTM, ANQGSEA. CDR3 coding DNA: TGCAGCCTAACCCACGGCGGGACAGCGCCCTGCGAGCAGTACTTC. It translates to CSLTHGGTAPCEQYF.

This clone was found a few times. CDR3 protein: CSVEQSWNTEAFF. The CDR3 DNA reads as TGCAGCGTTGAACAGTCTTGGAACACTGAAGCTTTCTTT. The chain carries TRBV29-1 and TRBJ1-1; D remains unclear. From germline, CDR1 is SQVTM and CDR2 ANQGSEA. The V end lost 2 bases, the J end lost 1 base, and 8 bases lay between the germline ends. This CDR3 is built from 13 residues. The complete variable domain, with remaining parts taken from reference TRBV29-1 and TRBJ1-1, reads SAVISQKPSRDICQRGTSLTIQCQVDSQVTMMFWYRQQPGQSLTLIATANQGSEATYESGFVIDKFPISRPNLTFSTLTVSNMSPEDSSIYLCSVEQSWNTEAFFGQGTRLTVV.

The DNA for the CDR3 is TGTGCCAGCAGCCCTAGGTCCGGACAGGGTTTGGATACGCAGTATTTT. Its protein is CASSPRSGQGLDTQYF. This chain connects TRBV13 to TRBJ2-3, with 8 bases identical to TRBD1. Trimming cost V 5 bases and J 6 bases; bases outside gene matches: 13. Per the germline V gene, CDR1 is PRHDT and CDR2 is FYEKMQ (reference sequence). The CDR3 is 16 residues long. Complete variable domain (other parts from reference TRBV13 and TRBJ2-3): AAGVIQSPRHLIKEKRETATLKCYPIPRHDTVYWYQQGPGQDPQFLISFYEKMQSDKGSIPDRFSAQQFSDYHSELNMSSLELGDSALYFCASSPRSGQGLDTQYFGPGTRLTVL.

This clone was counted only a few times. The chain combines TRBV28 with TRBJ2-2; D uncertain. The CDR3 is 13 amino acids. V lost 8 bases, J lost 3 bases, and 10 bases lay in between. Germline CDR1 and CDR2: MDHEN and SYDVKM. The CDR3 DNA follows: TGTGCCAGCGGGCTAGAGGACACCGGGGAGCTGTTTTTT. It codes for CASGLEDTGELFF.

The chain has TRBV7-9 and TRBJ2-7; TRBD1 agrees at 7 bases. The germline CDR1 and CDR2 sequences are SEHNR and FQNEAQ (reference sequence). This CDR3 has 12 amino acids. V dropped 4 bases and J dropped 6; count of bases not matched to a gene: 3. The CDR3 DNA sequence: TGTGCCAGCAGCTATGACAGGGCCGAGCAGTACTTC. Its protein product is CASSYDRAEQYF. Full variable domain (outside the CDR3, taken from reference TRBV7-9 and TRBJ2-7): DTGVSQNPRHKITKRGQNVTFRCDPISEHNRLYWYRQTLGQGPEFLTYFQNEAQLEKSRLLSDRFSAERPKGSFSTLEIQRTEQGDSAMYLCASSYDRAEQYFGPGTRLTVT.

The sample holds a few counts of this clone. The chain employs TRBV28 and TRBJ2-1; weak D call: TRBD1 (6 bases). This CDR3 is 13 amino acids long. CDR1 and CDR2 (germline): MDHEN, SYDVKM. Trimming cost V 3 bases and J 3 bases, with 6 bases left between them. Written as DNA, the CDR3 is TGTGCCAGCAGTTTGGACAGCTACAATGAGCAGTTCTTC. It translates to CASSLDSYNEQFF.

The V call is TRBV15, the J call TRBJ2-5; 7 nucleotides agree with TRBD1. CDR3 length: 15 residues. CDR1 and CDR2 (germline): LNHNV, YYDKDF (reference sequence). V gave up 0 bases and J gave up 1 base; unmatched junction bases: 2. The DNA for the CDR3 is TGTGCCACCAGCAGAGATGGGACAGTCCAAGAGACCCAGTACTTC. Encoded protein: CATSRDGTVQETQYF.